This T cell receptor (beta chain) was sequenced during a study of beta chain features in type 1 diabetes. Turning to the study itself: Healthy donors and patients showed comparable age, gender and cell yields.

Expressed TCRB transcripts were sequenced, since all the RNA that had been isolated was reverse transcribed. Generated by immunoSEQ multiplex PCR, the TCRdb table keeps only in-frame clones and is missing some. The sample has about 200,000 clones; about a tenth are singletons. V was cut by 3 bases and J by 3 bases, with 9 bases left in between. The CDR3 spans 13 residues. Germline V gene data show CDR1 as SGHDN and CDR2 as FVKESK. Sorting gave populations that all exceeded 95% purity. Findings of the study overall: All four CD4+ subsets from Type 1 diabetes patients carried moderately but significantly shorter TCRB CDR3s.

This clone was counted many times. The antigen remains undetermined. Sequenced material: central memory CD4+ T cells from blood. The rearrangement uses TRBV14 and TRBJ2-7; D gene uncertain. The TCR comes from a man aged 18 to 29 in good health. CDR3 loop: CASSHSTVYEQYF. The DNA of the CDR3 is TGTGCCAGCAGCCACTCGACCGTCTACGAGCAGTACTTC.